This T cell receptor (beta chain) emerged from a study of T cells in Graves' hyperthyroidism and ophthalmopathy. Broader study findings: The model made its ophthalmopathy prediction, and onset followed a median about 6 months later.

Amplified TCR beta CDR3 regions derived from RNA transcripts. A first-round RT-PCR of the TCR CDR3 used the HTBI primer set. From the multiplex PCR reads, TCRdb called clonotypes with MiXCR, one entry per CDR3 protein. The table shows approximately 420,000 distinct CDR3 sequences, with roughly 13% occurring only once. Diagnoses used clinical symptoms, serum thyroxine and TRAb, thyroid ultrasound and orbital computed tomography. The PBMCs had their origin in roughly 9.4 ml of fresh peripheral blood. On this clonotype itself: What it binds is not known.

V was pared by 0 bases and J by 4 bases, with 5 bases of the junction left unmatched. Germline values: CDR1 MGHRA, CDR2 YSYEKL. CDR3 length: 16 residues. Sequenced sample: blood. The genes are TRBV4-1 and TRBJ2-2; TRBD2 matches at 7 bases. This sequence was found in a woman aged 18-35 years with Graves' hyperthyroidism. CDR3 sequence: CASSQDRSGVTGELFF. The CDR3 DNA is TGCGCCAGCAGCCAAGATAGAAGCGGGGTCACCGGGGAGCTGTTTTTT.